The 23 T cell receptor beta chains below all came from one sample that was sequenced in a study of T cell changes during pregnancy in multiple sclerosis. The repertoire was sequenced with immunoSEQ multiplex PCR; TCRdb's copy has only in-frame clones and lacks some. The sample lists about 42,000 clones; 87% were seen once. This specimen consisted of CD4+ T cells from peripheral blood mononuclear cells, obtained after pregnancy. These receptors originate from a female donor with multiple sclerosis, enrolled in a pregnancy study.

This clone showed up just once. The CDR3 spells CASRLTGDAEKLFF. The CDR3 bases are TGCGCCAGTAGGCTTACAGGAGACGCTGAAAAACTGTTTTTT. The chain joins TRBV4-1 to TRBJ1-4, with TRBD1 as a possible D gene (5 bases). Looked up from germline, CDR1 is MGHRA and CDR2 is YSYEKL. The CDR3 is 14 amino acids. V was cut by 9 bases and J by 7 bases, with 18 bases left in between.

The chain links TRBV28 to TRBJ2-1, with unresolved D. Trimming took off 6 bases at V and 0 bases at J, with 15 bases between the two ends. The CDR3 contains 16 residues. Germline V gene lookup returns CDR1 MDHEN and CDR2 SYDVKM. The CDR3 sequence: CASSSHQAISYNEQFF. The DNA of the CDR3 is TGTGCCAGCAGCTCCCATCAGGCGATCTCCTACAATGAGCAGTTCTTC.

The chain uses TRBV5-1 and TRBJ1-1; D possibly corresponds to TRBD1 (5 bases). Per the germline V gene, CDR1 is SGHRS and CDR2 is YFSETQ. The CDR3 is 14 amino acids. The V end was cut by 0 bases, the J end by 4 bases, with 10 bases between. The CDR3: CASSLGQGTTEAFF. The CDR3 DNA is TGCGCCAGCAGCTTGGGGCAGGGCACCACTGAAGCTTTCTTT. Variable domain in full (rest from reference TRBV5-1 and TRBJ1-1): KAGVTQTPRYLIKTRGQQVTLSCSPISGHRSVSWYQQTPGQGLQFLFEYFSETQRNKGNFPGRFSGRQFSNSRSEMNVSTLELGDSALYLCASSLGQGTTEAFFGQGTRLTVV.

V gene TRBV28 combines with J gene TRBJ2-3; D is perhaps TRBD1 (6 bases). The CDR3 spans 16 residues. CDR1 and CDR2 (germline): MDHEN, SYDVKM. Trimming shortened V by 2 bases and J by 4 bases, and 16 bases separated the two germline ends. The CDR3 DNA is TGTGCCAGCAGTTTAACCAGGGGAAGAGGCGCAGATACGCAGTATTTT. Translating it yields CASSLTRGRGADTQYF.

The chain has TRBV27 and TRBJ2-7; 8 nucleotides align to TRBD1. The CDR3 consists of 16 residues. Germline V gene sequence: CDR1 MNHEY, CDR2 SMNVEV (reference sequence). The trim removed 4 bases at V and 0 bases at J, leaving 8 bases unmatched. The CDR3 region has the DNA TGTGCCAGCAGTTGCCCCCGACAGGGGACCTCCTACGAGCAGTACTTC. Translation: CASSCPRQGTSYEQYF.

The chain carries TRBV30 and TRBJ1-5; the match to TRBD1 covers 7 bases. V lost 3 bases and J lost 5; bases outside the gene matches: 4. The CDR3 runs 13 residues. Germline CDR1 GTSNPN, CDR2 SVGIG (reference sequence). CDR3 sequence reads: CAWSYTGDQPQHF. In DNA form, the CDR3 reads TGTGCCTGGAGCTATACAGGGGATCAGCCCCAGCATTTT.

This clone was counted a single time. J is TRBJ2-3 and V is TRBV5-6, with D unclear. V was shortened by 5 bases and J by 3 bases, with 16 bases between the two germline ends. CDR1 and CDR2 from the germline V gene are SGHDT and YYEEEE. This CDR3 has 15 residues. CDR3 residues: CASSENFPRTDTQYF. CDR3 DNA sequence: TGTGCCAGCAGTGAGAACTTCCCGAGGACAGATACGCAGTATTTT.

The V and J genes are TRBV7-8 and TRBJ2-3; 7 bases fit TRBD2. Per the germline V gene, CDR1 is SGHVS and CDR2 is FQNEAQ. V gave up 5 bases and J gave up 8 bases; unmatched junction bases: 7. This CDR3 comprises 13 residues. The CDR3 sequence: CASSGTREGTQYF. The CDR3 DNA sequence: TGTGCCAGCAGCGGCACTAGGGAGGGTACGCAGTATTTT. Complete variable domain (other parts from reference TRBV7-8 and TRBJ2-3): GAGVSQSPRYKVAKRGQDVALRCDPISGHVSLFWYQQALGQGPEFLTYFQNEAQLDKSGLPSDRFFAERPEGSVSTLKIQRTQQEDSAVYLCASSGTREGTQYFGPGTRLTVL.

The rearrangement joins TRBV6-6 to TRBJ2-1; maybe TRBD2 (5 bases). The V end was cut by 4 bases, the J end by 1 base, with 11 bases between. This CDR3 contains 15 residues. The germline V gene encodes CDR1 MNHNY and CDR2 SVGAGI (reference sequence). The CDR3 loop is CASSFYAGSYNEQFF. The CDR3 nucleotides read TGTGCCAGCAGTTTCTATGCGGGTTCCTACAATGAGCAGTTCTTC.

V and J are TRBV5-1 and TRBJ2-3; 7 bases line up with TRBD2. Germline V gene lookup returns CDR1 SGHRS and CDR2 YFSETQ. V shed 4 bases and J 2 bases; nucleotides not matched to a gene: 7. This CDR3 has 15 residues. CDR3 residues: CASSKSGAYTDTQYF. Written as DNA, the CDR3 is TGCGCCAGCAGCAAAAGCGGGGCTTACACAGATACGCAGTATTTT.

This chain joins TRBV5-6 and TRBJ1-2; D possibly corresponds to TRBD1 (6 bases). The V gene's germline CDR1 is SGHDT and CDR2 YYEEEE. The CDR3 spans 14 residues. Trimming removed 1 base from V and 8 bases from J, with 15 bases in between. CDR3 amino acids: CASSLYSRGVGYTF. In DNA, the CDR3 is TGTGCCAGCAGCTTGTATAGCAGGGGAGTCGGCTACACCTTC.

V is TRBV11-2 and J is TRBJ2-3; 8 positions match TRBD2. Germline CDR1 reads SGHAT; CDR2 reads FQNNGV. V lost 4 bases to trimming and J lost 2 bases; unmatched junction nucleotides: 14. CDR3 length: 18 amino acids. CDR3 nucleotide sequence: TGTGCCAGCAGCTCCTCGTTCGGGGGGGGCCCTATCACAGATACGCAGTATTTT. It encodes CASSSSFGGGPITDTQYF.

J is TRBJ2-2 and V is TRBV9, with D unresolved. CDR1 is SGDLS and CDR2 is YYNGEE in the germline V gene. The CDR3 contains 14 residues. The germline V and J ends were trimmed by 4 bases and 6 bases, with 13 bases remaining between them. This chain's CDR3 is CASSFPPVPGELFF. Written as DNA, the CDR3 is TGTGCCAGCAGCTTCCCCCCGGTACCCGGGGAGCTGTTTTTT.

This chain uses TRBV5-5 with TRBJ2-2; 7 bases line up with TRBD1. CDR1 and CDR2 (germline): SGHKS, YYEKEE (reference sequence). CDR3 length: 16 residues. V dropped 3 bases and J dropped 3; count of bases not matched to a gene: 8. The CDR3 DNA reads as TGTGCCAGCAGCTATATGCCCGGGACAGACACCGGGGAGCTGTTTTTT. Translation gives CASSYMPGTDTGELFF.

V gene TRBV6-5 combines with J gene TRBJ1-5; the D is unclear. V lost 2 bases, J lost 3 bases, and 5 bases lay in between. Germline lookup yields CDR1 MNHEY and CDR2 SVGAGI. This CDR3 spans 13 amino acids. This CDR3 reads CASSYRSNQPQHF. The CDR3 DNA is TGTGCCAGCAGTTACCGTTCCAATCAGCCCCAGCATTTT.

V usage is TRBV28 and J usage is TRBJ2-5; 8 bases line up with TRBD1. This CDR3 is 16 amino acids long. CDR1 and CDR2 (germline): MDHEN, SYDVKM. The V segment lost 3 bases and the J segment 2 bases; nucleotides outside the gene matches: 8. The CDR3 sequence is CASSLSTGDLQETQYF. CDR3 bases: TGTGCCAGCAGTTTGTCGACAGGGGACCTTCAAGAGACCCAGTACTTC.

V usage is TRBV5-1 and J usage is TRBJ2-3, with D possibly matching TRBD1 (5 bases). Germline CDR1 reads SGHRS; CDR2 reads YFSETQ. The CDR3 is 14 amino acids. Trimming stripped 5 bases from V and 0 bases from J, with 10 bases between. CDR3 nucleotides: TGCGCCAGCAGTGAAGGGGTTAGCACAGATACGCAGTATTTT. Protein: CASSEGVSTDTQYF.

J is TRBJ1-2 and V is TRBV18, with no clear D. The germline V and J ends were trimmed by 3 bases and 3 bases, with 14 bases remaining between them. Germline V gene lookup returns CDR1 KGHSH and CDR2 LQKENI. This CDR3 has 15 amino acids. The CDR3 DNA is TGTGCCAGCTCACCGCGTTCCATGCCTGACTATGGCTACACCTTC. The encoded protein is CASSPRSMPDYGYTF.

The genes are TRBV11-3 and TRBJ2-2; 7 bases fit TRBD1. The V gene end was trimmed by 5 bases and the J gene end by 4 bases; junction bases not matched to a gene: 7. The CDR3 sequence is 15 residues long. Germline lookup yields CDR1 SGHNT and CDR2 YENEEA. CDR3 sequence reads: CASSSGQDITGELFF. As DNA, the CDR3 is TGTGCCAGCAGCAGTGGACAGGACATCACCGGGGAGCTGTTTTTT.

This chain joins TRBV28 and TRBJ1-4, with TRBD1 as a possible D gene (6 bases). Germline loops: CDR1 MDHEN, CDR2 SYDVKM. V lost 4 bases, J lost 8 bases, and 17 bases lay in between. This CDR3 comprises 15 residues. The CDR3 loop is CASSWSGLQGEKLFF. The CDR3 DNA reads TGTGCCAGCAGTTGGAGCGGCCTCCAGGGGGAAAAACTGTTTTTT.

This chain joins TRBV4-1 and TRBJ2-4; 8 bases align to TRBD1. CDR3 size: 20 residues. Losses at the gene ends were 0 bases for V and 4 bases for J; bases not matched to a gene: 17. CDR1 is MGHRA, CDR2 YSYEKL, per germline. For the CDR3, the DNA is TGCGCCAGCAGCCAAGATCGACGGCGGACAGGGTCAACGTCAAAAAACATTCAGTACTTC. This encodes CASSQDRRRTGSTSKNIQYF.

This clone was recorded a few times. The genes are TRBV7-9 and TRBJ2-7, with TRBD1 identical over 9 bases. In germline, CDR1 is SEHNR, CDR2 FQNEAQ (reference sequence). After removal of 6 bases from V and 3 bases from J, the junction contained 9 bases not matched to a gene. This CDR3 has 15 residues. CDR3: CASSQDDRGFYEQYF. The CDR3 DNA follows: TGTGCCAGCAGTCAAGATGACAGGGGGTTCTACGAGCAGTACTTC.

This chain uses TRBV6-5 with TRBJ1-2; D is perhaps TRBD1 (6 bases). Per the germline V gene, CDR1 is MNHEY and CDR2 is SVGAGI. With 5 bases removed from V and 8 bases from J, the gap between germline ends came to 18 bases. The CDR3 contains 14 residues. The CDR3 is CASSPYRAGAGYTF. In DNA form, the CDR3 reads TGTGCCAGCAGTCCTTATAGGGCAGGGGCCGGCTACACCTTC.